This T cell receptor (beta chain) was sequenced for a study of blood T cell repertoires in COVID-19. Original analysis: Estimates of nucleated cell counts were drawn from the amplification of reference gene primers. The repertoire was sequenced with immunoSEQ multiplex PCR; TCRdb's copy has only in-frame clones and lacks some. From that table come the V and J calls and clone size; the DNA was used to work out D and trimming. The sample shows 200,000 to 300,000 clones, approximately 90% of them seen only once. The receptor's source is a woman aged 35 to 49 with acute or convalescent COVID-19. Sequenced input: peripheral blood.

The CDR3 coding sequence is TGTGCCAGCAGCCCTCGGGGGGGGAATGAAAAACTGTTTTTT. Translating it yields CASSPRGGNEKLFF. The V and J genes are TRBV2 and TRBJ1-4, with a tentative D call TRBD1 (5 bases). Germline lookup yields CDR1 SNHLY and CDR2 FYNNEI. The CDR3 has 14 amino acids. V dropped 6 bases and J dropped 5 bases, with 13 bases sitting between them.